Detailed here is one TCR beta chain. These data originate in a study of T-cell memory formation after mild COVID-19. MiXCR was run by TCRdb on the 5' RACE reads, yielding one entry per CDR3 protein. The sample lists about 560,000 distinct CDR3 sequences, roughly 22% occurring once. V lost 10 bases, J lost 1 base, and 20 bases lay in between. This CDR3 spans 16 amino acids. Germline loops: CDR1 MNHEY, CDR2 SMNVEV (reference sequence). V is TRBV27 and J is TRBJ1-5; a weak D match, TRBD1 (6 bases). This sequence was found in an adult woman who had mild COVID-19 (a few samples of this study predate the infection). Cell type and time point are not known. The sequenced material came from PBMCs or a T cell subset sorted from them (not recorded which). For the CDR3, the DNA is TGTGCCACCGGAGGGGGAAATGAAGTGAGCAATCAGCCCCAGCATTTT. This encodes CATGGGNEVSNQPQHF.